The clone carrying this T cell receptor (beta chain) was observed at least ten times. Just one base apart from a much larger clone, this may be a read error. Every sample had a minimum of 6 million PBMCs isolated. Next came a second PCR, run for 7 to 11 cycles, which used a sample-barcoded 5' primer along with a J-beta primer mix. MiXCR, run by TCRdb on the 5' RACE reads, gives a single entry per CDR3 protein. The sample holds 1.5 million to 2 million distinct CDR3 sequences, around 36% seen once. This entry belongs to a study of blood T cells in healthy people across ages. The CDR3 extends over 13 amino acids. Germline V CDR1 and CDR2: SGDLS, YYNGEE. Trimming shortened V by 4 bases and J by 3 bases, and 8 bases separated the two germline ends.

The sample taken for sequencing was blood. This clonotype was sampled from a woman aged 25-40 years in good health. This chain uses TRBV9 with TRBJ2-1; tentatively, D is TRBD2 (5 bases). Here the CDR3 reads CASSPGNYNEQFF. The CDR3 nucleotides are TGTGCCAGCAGCCCCGGGAACTACAATGAGCAGTTCTTC.